One and the same sample provided the 15 T cell receptor beta chains below, sequenced in a study of spatial heterogeneity in lung cancer. Time point given: sample taken at primary tumor resection. TCRdb re-derived calls from the 5' RACE reads in MiXCR, one entry per CDR3 protein. The sample records over 13,000 distinct CDR3 sequences, 3.6% being singletons. The sequencing here drew on normal lung tissue next to the tumor, taken at surgery. Receptors originate from a male donor with early-stage non-small cell lung cancer.

This clonotype came up many times. Its ends do not fully match the called genes, so a read error is possible. For a library built for alpha chains, this beta chain is a stray read; little rests on its size. The rearrangement links TRBV5-1 to TRBJ2-7, with a weak D call TRBD1 (5 bases). The CDR3 covers 14 residues. Per the germline V gene, CDR1 is SGHRS and CDR2 is YFSETQ. The chain's CDR3 is CASRLDTLSYEQYF. The CDR3 coding sequence is TGCGCCAGCAGATTGGACACCTTATCCTACGAGCAGTACTTC.

This clonotype was seen repeatedly, ten times or more. The size of this beta chain means little, since it is a stray read in a library made for alpha chains. V gene TRBV12-3 or TRBV12-4 combines with J gene TRBJ1-2; perhaps TRBD1 as D (6 bases). V was pared by 6 bases and J by 0 bases, with 11 bases between. The CDR3 consists of 14 residues. CDR3 amino acids: CASRGTTTNYGYTF. DNA of the CDR3: TGTGCCAGCAGGGGGACAACTACTAACTATGGCTACACCTTC.

This clonotype was detected many times. Because the library targeted alpha chains, this beta chain is an off-target read whose size means little. The chain joins TRBV3-1 to TRBJ2-7, with 9 positions matching TRBD1. CDR3 size: 13 residues. The ends lost 2 bases at V and 11 bases at J; junction bases unmatched: 7. The germline V gene encodes CDR1 LGHDT and CDR2 YNNKEL (reference sequence). This CDR3 is CASSQPWTGAKYF. In nucleotides, the CDR3 is TGTGCCAGCAGCCAACCCTGGACAGGGGCGAAGTACTTC.

This clonotype was seen at least ten times. In a library made to pick up alpha chains, this beta chain is a stray read with a size that means little. This rearrangement joins TRBV2 to TRBJ2-3; a possible D gene is TRBD1 (5 bases). This CDR3 is built from 12 residues. V was cut by 7 bases and J by 1 base, with 6 bases left in between. CDR1 and CDR2 from the germline V gene are SNHLY and FYNNEI. The chain's CDR3 is CASKTGTDTQYF. The CDR3 DNA reads TGTGCCAGCAAGACAGGCACAGATACGCAGTATTTT.

In its sample, this clonotype was seen many times. Since it is a stray read in a library aimed at alpha chains, this beta chain has a size that is not meaningful. The chain couples TRBV27 to TRBJ1-2; D is undetermined. Trimming cost V 5 bases and J 8 bases, with 15 bases left between them. The CDR3 totals 13 residues. Per germline, CDR1 MNHEY and CDR2 SMNVEV (reference sequence). CDR3 sequence (DNA): TGTGCCAGCAGTACATATTCGAGTACGGGCTACACCTTC. It codes for CASSTYSSTGYTF.

By share, this clonotype counts as medium-sized. Found in a library prepared for alpha chains, this beta chain is an off-target read, and its abundance has little meaning. This chain links TRBV3-1 with TRBJ2-5; D unresolved. Germline loops: CDR1 LGHDT, CDR2 YNNKEL (reference sequence). This CDR3 spans 10 amino acids. Trimming pared 8 bases from V and 5 bases from J, leaving 6 bases between. CDR3 region: CASGSETQYF. CDR3 sequence (DNA): TGTGCCAGCGGGTCGGAGACCCAGTACTTC.

This clonotype appeared many times. This beta chain is an unintended read in a library built for alpha chains; its size means little. The rearrangement joins TRBV4-1 to TRBJ2-6, with D perhaps TRBD1 (5 bases). The length of the CDR3 is 16 residues. Germline CDR1 is MGHRA and CDR2 is YSYEKL. Between the trimmed V and J ends, which lost 1 base and 1 base, there was a span of 8 bases. This CDR3 reads CASSQGRVSGANVLTF. CDR3 bases: TGCGCCAGCAGCCAAGGCAGGGTTTCTGGGGCCAACGTCCTGACTTTC.

Concerning this clonotype itself: The library was built for alpha chains, so this beta chain is an off-target read and its size means little. J is TRBJ2-1 and V is TRBV12-3 or TRBV12-4, with D perhaps matching TRBD2 (5 bases). This CDR3 has 16 amino acids. Trimming removed 6 bases at V and 4 bases at J, with 19 bases between. CDR3 in amino acids: CASSPPAGVVYNEQFF. CDR3 coding DNA: TGTGCCAGCAGCCCCCCGGCCGGGGTGGTTTACAATGAGCAGTTCTTC.

This clonotype was found many times. This beta chain is an off-target read within a library intended for alpha chains, so its frequency means little. This rearrangement joins TRBV20-1 to TRBJ2-5; TRBD1 matches 8 bases. The CDR3 is made up of 15 amino acids. V was pared by 0 bases and J by 5 bases, with 8 bases of the junction left unmatched. CDR1 is DFQATT and CDR2 is SNEGSKA in the germline V gene (reference sequence). The chain's CDR3 is CSARDYRGLLETQYF. As DNA, the CDR3 is TGCAGTGCTAGAGACTACAGGGGGTTATTGGAGACCCAGTACTTC.

There are many counts of this clonotype. This beta chain lies outside the target of a library built for alpha chains; its clone size means little. The CDR3 is CASSWTESSSGANVLTF. The DNA for the CDR3 is TGTGCCAGCAGTTGGACAGAATCTTCCTCTGGGGCCAACGTCCTGACTTTC. This rearrangement joins TRBV12-3 or TRBV12-4 to TRBJ2-6; a weak D match, TRBD1 (6 bases). V was pared by 4 bases and J by 0 bases, with 13 bases between. This CDR3 comprises 17 residues.

This clonotype occurred many times. This beta chain is an unintended read in a library built for alpha chains; its size means little. The rearrangement joins TRBV19 to TRBJ2-7; 13 nucleotides match TRBD2. Germline V CDR1 and CDR2: LNHDA, SQIVND (reference sequence). V lost 5 bases and J lost 0; bases outside the gene matches: 4. CDR3 size: 16 residues. The CDR3 reads CASSLGLAGDSYEQYF. CDR3 nucleotide sequence: TGTGCCAGTAGTCTCGGACTAGCGGGAGACTCCTACGAGCAGTACTTC. Complete variable domain (other parts from reference TRBV19 and TRBJ2-7): DGGITQSPKYLFRKEGQNVTLSCEQNLNHDAMYWYRQDPGQGLRLIYYSQIVNDFQKGDIAEGYSVSREKKESFPLTVTSAQKNPTAFYLCASSLGLAGDSYEQYFGPGTRLTVT.

The table lists this clonotype with many counts. This beta chain is a stray sequence in a library constructed for alpha chains; its clone size is not meaningful. The chain combines TRBV29-1 with TRBJ1-2; D remains unclear. Germline loops: CDR1 SQVTM, CDR2 ANQGSEA. V lost 5 bases, J lost 3 bases, and 7 bases lay in between. There are 11 residues in the CDR3. In DNA, the CDR3 is TGCAGCGTTCCGGCAGACTATGGCTACACCTTC. It specifies CSVPADYGYTF.

Concerning this clonotype: A much larger clonotype is one base distant, so this may be a read error. With the library built for alpha chains, this beta chain is off target and its frequency is not meaningful. The gene calls are TRBV7-9 and TRBJ1-2; no clear D. The CDR3 is made up of 14 amino acids. Germline lookup yields CDR1 SEHNR and CDR2 FQNEAQ (reference sequence). The germline V and J ends were trimmed by 1 base and 4 bases, with 10 bases remaining between them. DNA of the CDR3: TGTGCCAGCAGCTTAGACCTGGATGGCTATGGCTACACCTTC. Translated, it gives CASSLDLDGYGYTF.

With respect to this clonotype: In a library made to pick up alpha chains, this beta chain is a stray read with a size that means little. This chain connects TRBV2 to TRBJ2-1; a possible D gene is TRBD2 (6 bases). The V and J ends lost 5 bases and 3 bases respectively, with 8 bases between them. From germline, CDR1 is SNHLY and CDR2 FYNNEI. The CDR3 totals 13 residues. The DNA for the CDR3 is TGTGCCAGCAGTCGGGAGAACTACAATGAGCAGTTCTTC. This codes for CASSRENYNEQFF.

This clonotype was detected many times. Because this beta chain is a stray read in a library intended to capture alpha chains, its abundance should not be given much weight. The chain recombines TRBV28 with TRBJ1-3, with D possibly being TRBD1 (6 bases). Trimming removed 5 bases from V and 4 bases from J, with 15 bases in between. Germline V gene sequence: CDR1 MDHEN, CDR2 SYDVKM. This CDR3 region has 15 residues. CDR3 nucleotides: TGTGCCAGCAGTCGAGGGGGGACTGCCGGAAACACCATATATTTT. This translates into CASSRGGTAGNTIYF.